This is a list of T cell receptor beta chains from one sample in a study of cytomegalovirus exposure and HLA in healthy donors. Data came from immunoSEQ multiplex PCR; TCRdb stores just in-frame clones and leaves some out. The sample shows 100,000 to 150,000 clones, 75% to 85% of them seen only once. Sequences were obtained from PBMCs. The receptors originated from a female donor in good health and CMV-seropositive. Each CDR3 is given with its conserved first and last residue. The D gene is left open where the match is weak. Some rows mark clone size as missing; the rest say once, few, many or name a class of expanded clone.

>TRBV4-2|TRBJ1-2|.|TRBD1|15
TGTGCCAGCAGCGAAGGGACAGGGTCTAACTATGGCTACACCTTC
CASSEGTGSNYGYTF
>TRBV5-1|TRBJ1-1|once|TRBD1|18
TGCGCCAGCAGCTTGGAGTGGGGGACAGGAGACAGGAGGGCTGAAGCTTTCTTT
CASSLEWGTGDRRAEAFF
>TRBV7-2|TRBJ1-5|.|.|15
TGTGCCAGCAGCTTAGCTGAGGGCAGTTCTCTGCCCCAGCATTTT
CASSLAEGSSLPQHF
>TRBV12-5|TRBJ2-7|medium-sized|.|16
TGTGCTAGTGGTAACCCCCAGGGGACGAGCTCCTACGAGCAGTACTTC
CASGNPQGTSSYEQYF
>TRBV6-1|TRBJ1-5|once|.|16
TGTGCCAGCAGTGAACGGGGATCAGATAGCAATCAGCCCCAGCATTTT
CASSERGSDSNQPQHF
>TRBV18|TRBJ2-5|few|TRBD1|13
TGTGCCAGCTCACCCCAACAGGGGGAGACCCAGTACTTC
CASSPQQGETQYF
>TRBV29-1|TRBJ2-5|.|.|14
TGCAGCGTTGAATTCCAGGGCAGTATGGAGACCCAGTACTTC
CSVEFQGSMETQYF
>TRBV5-1|TRBJ2-5|few|.|17
TGCGCCAGCAGCGACTGGTCGGGCAGGGTAGGGGAAGAGACCCAGTACTTC
CASSDWSGRVGEETQYF
>TRBV5-1|TRBJ2-3|few|TRBD2|15
TGCGCCAGCAGGGGGCTAGCGGGAGGGCCAGATACGCAGTATTTT
CASRGLAGGPDTQYF
>TRBV6-5|TRBJ2-3|.|TRBD1|13
TGTGCCAGCTATGACAGGGGCACAGATACGCAGTATTTT
CASYDRGTDTQYF
>TRBV7-9|TRBJ2-3|.|TRBD1|18
TGTGCCAGCAGATACACAGTGGGACAGGGGAGTGGCACAGATACGCAGTATTTT
CASRYTVGQGSGTDTQYF
>TRBV6-6|TRBJ1-2|once|TRBD1|14
TGTGCCAGCAGTTACGAGACAGGGGCCTATGGCTACACCTTC
CASSYETGAYGYTF
>TRBV30|TRBJ2-2|few|.|15
TGTGCCTGGAGTGTAGGTCTCCCAGGTACCGGGGAGCTGTTTTTT
CAWSVGLPGTGELFF
>TRBV27|TRBJ2-3|.|.|14
TGTGCCAGCAGTTTATTTCAGGGTCCAGATACGCAGTATTTT
CASSLFQGPDTQYF
>TRBV5-1|TRBJ2-2|.|TRBD1|16
TGCGCCAGCAGCCCCTCGGGACAGGGGGACACCGGGGAGCTGTTTTTT
CASSPSGQGDTGELFF
>TRBV2|TRBJ1-5|.|.|14
TGTGCCAGCAGGGAAGGGGCGGGCGATCAGCCCCAGCATTTT
CASREGAGDQPQHF
>TRBV29-1|TRBJ2-7|.|.|13
TGCAGCGTTGATCTGGGTAGCCCGGGCGAGCAGTACTTC
CSVDLGSPGEQYF
>TRBV6-1|TRBJ1-6|.|.|14
TGTGCCAGCAGTGATGCACAGGGAAATTCACCCCTCCACTTT
CASSDAQGNSPLHF
>TRBV5-6|TRBJ1-5|.|.|15
TGTGCCAGCAGCATACAGGGAATGGAGCATCAGCCCCAGCATTTT
CASSIQGMEHQPQHF
>TRBV5-1|TRBJ1-1|.|.|14
TGCGCCAGCAGCTCTGGGGGAGGGGACACTGAAGCTTTCTTT
CASSSGGGDTEAFF
>TRBV5-1|TRBJ1-1|.|.|12
TGCGCCAGCAGTAAAGCCAACACTGAAGCTTTCTTT
CASSKANTEAFF
>TRBV4-1|TRBJ2-5|.|TRBD1|13
TGCGCCAGCAGCCGCTACAGGGGAGAGACCCAGTACTTC
CASSRYRGETQYF
>TRBV5-1|TRBJ1-4|few|TRBD1|16
TGCGCCAGCAGCCTGACCCCGGACAGGGCTCGTGAAAAACTGTTTTTT
CASSLTPDRAREKLFF
>TRBV4-1|TRBJ1-4|.|TRBD1|16
TGCGCCAGCAGCCAGGACAGGGGAGGTGCTAATGAAAAACTGTTTTTT
CASSQDRGGANEKLFF
>TRBV19|TRBJ2-7|.|TRBD2|15
TGTGCCAGTAGTATTACTAGCGTAGGTGCCTACGAGCAGTACTTC
CASSITSVGAYEQYF
>TRBV4-1|TRBJ2-7|.|TRBD2|16
TGCGCCAGCAGCCAAGAATTGGGCGGGGGGAGCTACGAGCAGTACTTC
CASSQELGGGSYEQYF
>TRBV5-5|TRBJ1-5|.|TRBD1|15
TGTGCCAGCAGCTTGGTACAGGGGGGCAATCAGCCCCAGCATTTT
CASSLVQGGNQPQHF
>TRBV4-1|TRBJ2-7|.|TRBD1|15
TGCGCCAGCAGCCGGCTTGGGGACAGAACCTACGAGCAGTACTTC
CASSRLGDRTYEQYF
>TRBV5-6|TRBJ1-5|once|.|16
TGTGCCAGCAGCTTTAGGGGGGGCTATAGCAATCAGCCCCAGCATTTT
CASSFRGGYSNQPQHF